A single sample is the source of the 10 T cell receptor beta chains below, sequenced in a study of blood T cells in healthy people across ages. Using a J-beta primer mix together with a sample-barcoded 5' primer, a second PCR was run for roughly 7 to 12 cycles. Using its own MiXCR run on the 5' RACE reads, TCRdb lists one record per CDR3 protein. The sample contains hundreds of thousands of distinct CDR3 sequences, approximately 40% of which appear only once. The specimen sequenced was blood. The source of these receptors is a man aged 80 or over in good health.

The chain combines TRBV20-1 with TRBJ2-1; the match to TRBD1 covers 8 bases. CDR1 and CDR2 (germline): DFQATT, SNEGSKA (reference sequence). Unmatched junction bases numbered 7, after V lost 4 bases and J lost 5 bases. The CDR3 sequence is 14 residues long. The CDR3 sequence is CSATPDRVNNEQFF. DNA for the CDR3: TGCAGTGCTACTCCGGACAGGGTAAACAATGAGCAGTTCTTC.

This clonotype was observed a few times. CDR3 protein: CASSLALAGGYNEQFF. The CDR3 DNA follows: TGTGCCAGCAGCTTAGCGCTAGCGGGAGGGTACAATGAGCAGTTCTTC. The J gene is TRBJ2-1, the V gene TRBV7-2; 12 bases are shared with TRBD2. This CDR3 contains 16 residues. Germline V gene lookup returns CDR1 SGHTA and CDR2 FQGNSA. Trimming took 0 bases from V and 4 from J; bases not matched to a gene: 1.

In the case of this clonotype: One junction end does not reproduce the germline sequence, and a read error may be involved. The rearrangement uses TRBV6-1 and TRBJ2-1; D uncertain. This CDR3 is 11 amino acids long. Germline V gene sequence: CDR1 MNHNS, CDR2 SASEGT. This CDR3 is CANSERLGQFF. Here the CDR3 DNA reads TGTGCCAACAGTGAGAGGTTAGGGCAGTTCTTC.

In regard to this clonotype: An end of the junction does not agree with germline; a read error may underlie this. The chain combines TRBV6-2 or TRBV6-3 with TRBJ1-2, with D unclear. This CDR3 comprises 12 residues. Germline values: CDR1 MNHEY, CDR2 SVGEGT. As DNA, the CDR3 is TGTGTCAGCAACTCGCCGGGGTATGGCTACACCTTC. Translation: CVSNSPGYGYTF.

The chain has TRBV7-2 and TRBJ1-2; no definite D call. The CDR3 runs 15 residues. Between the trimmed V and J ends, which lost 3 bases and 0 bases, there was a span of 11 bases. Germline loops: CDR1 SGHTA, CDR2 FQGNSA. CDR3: CASSLAGSTNYGYTF. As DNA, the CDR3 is TGTGCCAGCAGCTTGGCCGGCTCTACTAACTATGGCTACACCTTC.

The CDR3 is CASSYGGAGETQYF. The CDR3, as DNA: TGTGCCAGCAGTTACGGGGGGGCAGGGGAGACCCAGTACTTC. V is TRBV6-5 and J is TRBJ2-5; tentative D call: TRBD2 (7 bases). Germline-derived CDR1 and CDR2 are MNHEY and SVGAGI. CDR3 length equals 14 residues. V was shortened by 2 bases and J by 5 bases, with 12 bases between the two germline ends.

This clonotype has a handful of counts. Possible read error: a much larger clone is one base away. The CDR3 loop reads CSVRDGQETQFF. The CDR3, as DNA: TGCAGCGTTCGGGACGGTCAAGAGACCCAGTTCTTC. The chain joins TRBV29-1 to TRBJ2-5; D tentatively fits TRBD1 or TRBD2 (5 bases each). The J call may be in error: the DNA end matches TRBJ2-1 better. CDR3 length equals 12 residues. Germline V gives CDR1 SQVTM, CDR2 ANQGSEA.

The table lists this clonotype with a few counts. This chain's CDR3 is CASSESWLQETQYF. Here the CDR3 DNA reads TGTGCCAGCAGTGAAAGTTGGTTACAAGAGACCCAGTACTTC. V is TRBV2 and J is TRBJ2-5; D is undetermined. From germline, CDR1 is SNHLY and CDR2 FYNNEI. V shed 2 bases and J shed 2 bases, with 9 bases lying between them. The CDR3 is made up of 14 amino acids.

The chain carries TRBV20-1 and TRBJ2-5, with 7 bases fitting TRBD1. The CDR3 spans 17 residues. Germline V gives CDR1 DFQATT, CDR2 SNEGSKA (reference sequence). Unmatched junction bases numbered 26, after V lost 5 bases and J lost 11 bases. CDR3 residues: CSAPNLGVRGSYNEQYF. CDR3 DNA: TGCAGTGCTCCGAACCTCGGTGTCAGGGGGTCCTACAATGAGCAGTACTTC.

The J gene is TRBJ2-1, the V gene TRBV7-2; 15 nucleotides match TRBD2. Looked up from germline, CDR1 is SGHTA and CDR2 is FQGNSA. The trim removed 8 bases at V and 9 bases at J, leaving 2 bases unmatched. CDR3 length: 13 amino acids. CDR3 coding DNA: TGTGCCAGCGGGGGACTAGCGGGAGGTGAGCAGTTCTTC. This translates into CASGGLAGGEQFF.